This is a list of T cell receptor beta chains from one sample in a study of graft-versus-host responses after intestinal transplantation. Clones were sequenced by immunoSEQ multiplex PCR, and TCRdb holds only the in-frame ones, with some missing. The sample comprises roughly 64,000 clones, 90% of which are singletons, and approximately 1.5% rests with the top ten. These receptors have no known antigen. The sequencing here drew on unstimulated CD8+ T cells sorted from spleen or lymph node cells, taken before transplant. These receptors came from a human donor who was the organ donor for an intestinal transplant. CDR3s include the opening cysteine and the closing phenylalanine or tryptophan. The order of the fields is J gene, clone size, D gene, V gene, CDR3 DNA, CDR3 protein. D genes are given only for firm matches. Size is omitted from some rows. Given values are once, few, many or a class for expanded clones.

J gene: TRBJ2-1; clone size: once; D gene: TRBD2; V gene: TRBV9; CDR3 DNA: TGTGCCAGCAGCCTTGGACTAGCGAGGAATTACAATGAGCAGTTCTTC; CDR3 protein: CASSLGLARNYNEQFF
J gene: TRBJ2-1; clone size: -; D gene: -; V gene: TRBV21-1; CDR3 DNA: TGTGCCAGCAGCAAAAGGACAGGGGGCAATGAGCAGTTCTTC; CDR3 protein: CASSKRTGGNEQFF
J gene: TRBJ2-2; clone size: -; D gene: -; V gene: TRBV28; CDR3 DNA: TGTGCCAGCAGCCTCCGACAACGCACCGGGGAGCTGTTTTTT; CDR3 protein: CASSLRQRTGELFF
J gene: TRBJ2-7; clone size: -; D gene: -; V gene: TRBV9; CDR3 DNA: TGTGCCAGCAGCGTCGGGACTGGAGGGAGCTCCTACGAGCAGTACTTC; CDR3 protein: CASSVGTGGSSYEQYF
J gene: TRBJ2-7; clone size: -; D gene: -; V gene: TRBV11-1; CDR3 DNA: TGTGCCAGCAGCTTACGAGGCGACTCCTACGAGCAGTACTTC; CDR3 protein: CASSLRGDSYEQYF
J gene: TRBJ2-3; clone size: -; D gene: TRBD2; V gene: TRBV7-8; CDR3 DNA: TGTGCCAGCAGCCCAGCGGGAGAGTTCACAGATACGCAGTATTTT; CDR3 protein: CASSPAGEFTDTQYF
J gene: TRBJ1-5; clone size: -; D gene: -; V gene: TRBV2; CDR3 DNA: TGTGCCAGCAGTGACAGGGAAGGTATTGGGAGCAATCAGCCCCAGCATTTT; CDR3 protein: CASSDREGIGSNQPQHF
J gene: TRBJ2-2; clone size: -; D gene: -; V gene: TRBV6-1; CDR3 DNA: TGTGCCAGCAGTTTTGACACGAACACCGGGGAGCTGTTTTTT; CDR3 protein: CASSFDTNTGELFF
J gene: TRBJ2-7; clone size: -; D gene: TRBD2; V gene: TRBV4-3; CDR3 DNA: TGCGCCAGCAGCCATGACCTGGGACTAGCGGGATACTACGAGCAGTACTTC; CDR3 protein: CASSHDLGLAGYYEQYF
J gene: TRBJ2-1; clone size: -; D gene: TRBD2; V gene: TRBV30; CDR3 DNA: TGTGCCTGGAGTACAGGGACTAGCGGGGGGAATGAGCAGTTCTTC; CDR3 protein: CAWSTGTSGGNEQFF
J gene: TRBJ2-1; clone size: -; D gene: -; V gene: TRBV4-3; CDR3 DNA: TGCGCCAGCAGCCAAGTCCTGGGGCTAACCAATGAGCAGTTCTTC; CDR3 protein: CASSQVLGLTNEQFF
J gene: TRBJ2-7; clone size: -; D gene: -; V gene: TRBV5-1; CDR3 DNA: TGCGCCAGCAGCTTTAGCAGAAGCTCCTACGAGCAGTACTTC; CDR3 protein: CASSFSRSSYEQYF
J gene: TRBJ2-1; clone size: -; D gene: TRBD2; V gene: TRBV10-3; CDR3 DNA: TGTGCCATCAGGGACGGGACTAGCGGGAGATTTTTCTCCTACAATGAGCAGTTCTTC; CDR3 protein: CAIRDGTSGRFFSYNEQFF
J gene: TRBJ2-7; clone size: -; D gene: -; V gene: TRBV13; CDR3 DNA: TGTGCCAGCAGCTTACGAGGCCCCTCCTACGAGCAGTACTTC; CDR3 protein: CASSLRGPSYEQYF
J gene: TRBJ2-1; clone size: -; D gene: -; V gene: TRBV10-3; CDR3 DNA: TGTGCCATCACGGAAACGTCCCGGAGGTTTGCCCCAAATGAGCAGTTCTTC; CDR3 protein: CAITETSRRFAPNEQFF
J gene: TRBJ1-3; clone size: -; D gene: -; V gene: TRBV9; CDR3 DNA: TGTGCCAGCAGCGTTGCACTAGACGGTGACTCTGGAAACACCATATATTTT; CDR3 protein: CASSVALDGDSGNTIYF
J gene: TRBJ1-4; clone size: -; D gene: TRBD1; V gene: TRBV11-2; CDR3 DNA: TGTGCCAGCAGCTTAGGGGACAGGGGTGGTAATGAAAAACTGTTTTTT; CDR3 protein: CASSLGDRGGNEKLFF
J gene: TRBJ2-7; clone size: -; D gene: -; V gene: TRBV7-3; CDR3 DNA: TGTGCCAGCAGCTCCGATGGGGGGTACGAGCAGTACTTC; CDR3 protein: CASSSDGGYEQYF
J gene: TRBJ2-5; clone size: once; D gene: -; V gene: TRBV30; CDR3 DNA: TGTGCCTGGGCTAGGGGAAGGACCCAGTACTTC; CDR3 protein: CAWARGRTQYF
J gene: TRBJ2-7; clone size: -; D gene: TRBD1; V gene: TRBV11-2; CDR3 DNA: TGTGCCAGCAGTCTTGGGACAGGGGCCTTTGAGCAGTACTTC; CDR3 protein: CASSLGTGAFEQYF
J gene: TRBJ2-1; clone size: -; D gene: -; V gene: TRBV6-6; CDR3 DNA: TGTGCCAGCACGGCGCGACAGGCCGATGAGCAGTTCTTC; CDR3 protein: CASTARQADEQFF
J gene: TRBJ2-1; clone size: -; D gene: -; V gene: TRBV7-9; CDR3 DNA: TGTGCCAGCAGCTTAAATCTGGGGCCCTACAATGAGCAGTTCTTC; CDR3 protein: CASSLNLGPYNEQFF
J gene: TRBJ2-7; clone size: -; D gene: -; V gene: TRBV4-3; CDR3 DNA: TGCGCCAGCAGCCCGGGACTCCTCTCCTACGAGCAGTACTTC; CDR3 protein: CASSPGLLSYEQYF
J gene: TRBJ1-4; clone size: -; D gene: TRBD1; V gene: TRBV19; CDR3 DNA: TGTGCCAGTAGTATAACCTCCGGGACAGGGGGTGAAAAACTGTTTTTT; CDR3 protein: CASSITSGTGGEKLFF
J gene: TRBJ2-7; clone size: -; D gene: -; V gene: TRBV28; CDR3 DNA: TGTGCCAGCAGTTTCCTAGCGCGGGTCTACGAGCAGTACTTC; CDR3 protein: CASSFLARVYEQYF
J gene: TRBJ2-1; clone size: once; D gene: -; V gene: TRBV6-5; CDR3 DNA: TGTGCCAGCAGTTACACTATCGGGACTCGCAATGAGCAGTTCTTC; CDR3 protein: CASSYTIGTRNEQFF
J gene: TRBJ1-1; clone size: -; D gene: TRBD1; V gene: TRBV10-3; CDR3 DNA: TGTGCCATCAGTGAGGCGCAGACAGGGGGGCACATGAACACTGAAGCTTTCTTT; CDR3 protein: CAISEAQTGGHMNTEAFF
J gene: TRBJ2-7; clone size: once; D gene: TRBD2; V gene: TRBV5-4; CDR3 DNA: TGTGCCAGCAGCTTGGGGACTAGCGTCGGGACCTACGAGCAGTACTTC; CDR3 protein: CASSLGTSVGTYEQYF
J gene: TRBJ1-4; clone size: -; D gene: -; V gene: TRBV27; CDR3 DNA: TGTGCCAGCAGTTCGGGGGACGGATTAGGGGAAAAACTGTTTTTT; CDR3 protein: CASSSGDGLGEKLFF
J gene: TRBJ2-3; clone size: -; D gene: TRBD2; V gene: TRBV7-2; CDR3 DNA: TGTGCCAGCAGCTTGGCGCTTGTCCCTAGCGGGATACACACAGATACGCAGTATTTT; CDR3 protein: CASSLALVPSGIHTDTQYF
J gene: TRBJ2-5; clone size: -; D gene: TRBD2; V gene: TRBV10-1; CDR3 DNA: TGCGCCAGCAGTGAAGACCTAGCGGGGGGACAAGAGACCCAGTACTTC; CDR3 protein: CASSEDLAGGQETQYF
J gene: TRBJ2-3; clone size: -; D gene: TRBD2; V gene: TRBV5-1; CDR3 DNA: TGCGCCAGCAGCTTGGATTTCCTAGCGGGAGGTTCAGATACGCAGTATTTT; CDR3 protein: CASSLDFLAGGSDTQYF
J gene: TRBJ2-7; clone size: -; D gene: TRBD1; V gene: TRBV5-4; CDR3 DNA: TGTGCCAGCAGCTTCGGACAGGGGACCTACGAGCAGTACTTC; CDR3 protein: CASSFGQGTYEQYF
J gene: TRBJ2-7; clone size: -; D gene: TRBD2; V gene: TRBV28; CDR3 DNA: TGTGCCAGCAGTGATAGCGGGAGGTCCTACGAGCAGTACTTC; CDR3 protein: CASSDSGRSYEQYF
J gene: TRBJ2-6; clone size: -; D gene: -; V gene: TRBV27; CDR3 DNA: TGTGCCAGGGGATGGGGGGGCGGCTCTGGGGCCAACGTCCTGACTTTC; CDR3 protein: CARGWGGGSGANVLTF
J gene: TRBJ1-1; clone size: -; D gene: -; V gene: TRBV10-3; CDR3 DNA: TGTGCCATCAGTGAGTCGGAGGGCTGGAACACTGAAGCTTTCTTT; CDR3 protein: CAISESEGWNTEAFF
J gene: TRBJ2-1; clone size: -; D gene: -; V gene: TRBV4-1; CDR3 DNA: TGCGCCAGCAGCCACACAAATGGTATTGAGCAGTTCTTC; CDR3 protein: CASSHTNGIEQFF
J gene: TRBJ2-6; clone size: -; D gene: TRBD1; V gene: TRBV9; CDR3 DNA: TGTGCCAGCAGCGCCCGGGACAGGGTGTCTTTTGCCTCTGGGGCCAACGTCCTGACTTTC; CDR3 protein: CASSARDRVSFASGANVLTF
J gene: TRBJ2-3; clone size: -; D gene: TRBD1; V gene: TRBV13; CDR3 DNA: TGTGCCAGCAGCCCCTGGGACAGGGTTACAGATACGCAGTATTTT; CDR3 protein: CASSPWDRVTDTQYF
J gene: TRBJ1-1; clone size: -; D gene: -; V gene: TRBV7-6; CDR3 DNA: TGTGCCAGCAGCTCCAAGCACGGCGGGACTGAAGCTTTCTTT; CDR3 protein: CASSSKHGGTEAFF
J gene: TRBJ2-5; clone size: -; D gene: TRBD2; V gene: TRBV9; CDR3 DNA: TGTGCCAGCAGCGCTCGGACTAGGGAACTTGGGGAGACCCAGTACTTC; CDR3 protein: CASSARTRELGETQYF
J gene: TRBJ2-7; clone size: -; D gene: TRBD2; V gene: TRBV13; CDR3 DNA: TGTGCCAGCAGCTCGATAAGACTAGCGGGAGGGATCCTAGCCCGCGAGCAGTACTTC; CDR3 protein: CASSSIRLAGGILAREQYF
J gene: TRBJ1-2; clone size: -; D gene: -; V gene: TRBV9; CDR3 DNA: TGTGCCAGCAGCGTTGGGAGGGGGGACTATGGCTACACCTTC; CDR3 protein: CASSVGRGDYGYTF
J gene: TRBJ1-1; clone size: once; D gene: -; V gene: TRBV19; CDR3 DNA: TGTGCCAGTAGCCGCCACAGGGTGTCCGAGAAAACTGAAGCTTTCTTT; CDR3 protein: CASSRHRVSEKTEAFF
J gene: TRBJ1-2; clone size: -; D gene: -; V gene: TRBV2; CDR3 DNA: TGTGCCAGCAGTGAACTCCCTAACTATGGCTACACCTTC; CDR3 protein: CASSELPNYGYTF
J gene: TRBJ1-5; clone size: -; D gene: -; V gene: TRBV4-1; CDR3 DNA: TGCGCCAGCAGCCAAGTTCTTTTGAGCCCCGGGATCCAGCCCCAGCATTTT; CDR3 protein: CASSQVLLSPGIQPQHF
J gene: TRBJ2-6; clone size: once; D gene: TRBD1; V gene: TRBV5-1; CDR3 DNA: TGCGCCAGCAGCTTATGGACAGGGACTGGGGCCAACGTCCTGACTTTC; CDR3 protein: CASSLWTGTGANVLTF
J gene: TRBJ2-2; clone size: -; D gene: TRBD2; V gene: TRBV30; CDR3 DNA: TGTGCCTGGAGGGCGGGAGGGGCGGATACCGGGGAGCTGTTTTTT; CDR3 protein: CAWRAGGADTGELFF
J gene: TRBJ1-4; clone size: -; D gene: -; V gene: TRBV2; CDR3 DNA: TGTGCCAGCAGTGGGAGGGGCGATCCTGAAAAACTGTTTTTT; CDR3 protein: CASSGRGDPEKLFF
J gene: TRBJ1-2; clone size: -; D gene: -; V gene: TRBV13; CDR3 DNA: TGTGCCAGCAGCATCGGGGGGCCATATGGCTACACCTTC; CDR3 protein: CASSIGGPYGYTF
J gene: TRBJ1-2; clone size: once; D gene: -; V gene: TRBV6-6; CDR3 DNA: TGTGCCAGCAGCCTCTTGTCCTCCTATGGCTACACCTTC; CDR3 protein: CASSLLSSYGYTF
J gene: TRBJ1-2; clone size: -; D gene: -; V gene: TRBV28; CDR3 DNA: TGTGCCAGCGGACAGAGGGGCTACACCTTC; CDR3 protein: CASGQRGYTF